This TCR beta chain is drawn from a study of vaccination effects on CD4 cells after COVID-19. Study-wide background: Early and late post-vaccination sampling was undertaken in a cohort of three convalescent patients.

Libraries were prepared by immunoSEQ multiplex PCR; TCRdb keeps only in-frame clonotypes and omits some of them. The data hold approximately 15,000 clones, with 74% observed a single time. Sequencing followed a ViraFEST assay step that expanded antigen-specific CD4+ T cells with viral peptide pools. Subsequent to a culture period of 10 to 11 days, CD4+ T cells were isolated. SARS-CoV-2 infection was confirmed by PCR in the person between March and December 2020. Vaccine administered to participants consisted of two doses of either BNT162b2 or mRNA-1273. Points on this clone: Its antigen remains unidentified.

The CDR3 length is 13 residues. Germline lookup yields CDR1 SGHRS and CDR2 YFSETQ. Trimming shortened V by 4 bases and J by 1 base, and 8 bases separated the two germline ends. Overall study findings and caveats: Substantial clonal contraction characterized both infection- and vaccine-induced clones late after vaccination. For convalescents, most of the spike-reactive clones seen post-vaccine were new vaccine-induced clones.

The receptor comes from a human donor who had a prior SARS-CoV-2 infection. V is TRBV5-1 and J is TRBJ1-1; D remains unclear. The sample here was CD4+ T cells from PBMCs cultured with SARS-CoV-2 spike peptides, taken after COVID-19 vaccination. The CDR3 spells CASSTRGNTEAFF. CDR3 nucleotides: TGCGCCAGCAGCACACGGGGGAACACTGAAGCTTTCTTT.